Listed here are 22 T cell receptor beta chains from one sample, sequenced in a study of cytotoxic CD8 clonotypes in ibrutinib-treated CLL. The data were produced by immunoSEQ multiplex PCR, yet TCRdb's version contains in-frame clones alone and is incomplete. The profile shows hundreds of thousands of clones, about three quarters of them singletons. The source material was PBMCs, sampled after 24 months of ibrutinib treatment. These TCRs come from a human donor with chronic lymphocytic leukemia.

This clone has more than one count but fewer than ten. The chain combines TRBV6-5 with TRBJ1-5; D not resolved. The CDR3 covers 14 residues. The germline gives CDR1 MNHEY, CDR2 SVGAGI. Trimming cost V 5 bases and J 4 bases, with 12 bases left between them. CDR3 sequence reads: CASSRVPANQPQHF. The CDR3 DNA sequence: TGTGCCAGCAGTCGAGTCCCGGCTAATCAGCCCCAGCATTTT.

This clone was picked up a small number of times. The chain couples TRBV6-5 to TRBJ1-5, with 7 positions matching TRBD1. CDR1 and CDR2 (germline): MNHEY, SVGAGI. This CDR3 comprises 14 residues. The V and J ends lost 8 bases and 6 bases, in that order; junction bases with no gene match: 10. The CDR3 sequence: CASRRGEGGQPQHF. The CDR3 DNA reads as TGTGCCAGCCGCAGGGGGGAAGGGGGTCAGCCCCAGCATTTT.

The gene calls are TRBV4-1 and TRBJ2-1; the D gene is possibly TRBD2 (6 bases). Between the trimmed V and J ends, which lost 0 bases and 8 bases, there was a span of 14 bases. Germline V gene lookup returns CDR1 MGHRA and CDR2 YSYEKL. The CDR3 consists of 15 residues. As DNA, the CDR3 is TGCGCCAGCAGCCAAGAATGGCAGGGCGGGGATGAGCAGTTCTTC. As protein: CASSQEWQGGDEQFF.

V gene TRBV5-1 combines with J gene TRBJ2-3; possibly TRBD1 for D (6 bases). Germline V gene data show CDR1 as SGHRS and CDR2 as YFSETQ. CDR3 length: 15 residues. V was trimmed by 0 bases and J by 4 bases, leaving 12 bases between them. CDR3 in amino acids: CASSLADRIADTQYF. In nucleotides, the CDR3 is TGCGCCAGCAGCTTGGCCGACAGGATCGCAGATACGCAGTATTTT.

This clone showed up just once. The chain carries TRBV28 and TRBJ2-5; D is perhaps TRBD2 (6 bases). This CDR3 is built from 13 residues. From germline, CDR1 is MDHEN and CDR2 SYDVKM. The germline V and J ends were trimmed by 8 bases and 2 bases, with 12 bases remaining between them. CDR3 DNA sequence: TGTGCCAGCGTTGCGGGGATGCAAGAGACCCAGTACTTC. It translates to CASVAGMQETQYF.

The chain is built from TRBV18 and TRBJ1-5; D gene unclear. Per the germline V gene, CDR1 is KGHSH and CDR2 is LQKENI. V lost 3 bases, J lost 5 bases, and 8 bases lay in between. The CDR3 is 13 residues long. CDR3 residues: CASSPGPDQPQHF. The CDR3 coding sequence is TGTGCCAGCTCACCCGGGCCAGATCAGCCCCAGCATTTT.

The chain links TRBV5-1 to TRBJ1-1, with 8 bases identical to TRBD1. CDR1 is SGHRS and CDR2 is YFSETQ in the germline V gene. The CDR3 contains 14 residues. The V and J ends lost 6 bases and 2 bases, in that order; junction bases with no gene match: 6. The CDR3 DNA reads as TGCGCCAGCAAGCGTACAGGGGGAAACACTGAAGCTTTCTTT. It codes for CASKRTGGNTEAFF. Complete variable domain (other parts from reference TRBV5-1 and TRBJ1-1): KAGVTQTPRYLIKTRGQQVTLSCSPISGHRSVSWYQQTPGQGLQFLFEYFSETQRNKGNFPGRFSGRQFSNSRSEMNVSTLELGDSALYLCASKRTGGNTEAFFGQGTRLTVV.

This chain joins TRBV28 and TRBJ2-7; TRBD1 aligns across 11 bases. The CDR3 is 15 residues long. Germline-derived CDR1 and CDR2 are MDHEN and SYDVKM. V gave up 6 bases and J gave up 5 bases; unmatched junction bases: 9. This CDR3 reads CASSPWGQGVNEQYF. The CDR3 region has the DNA TGTGCCAGCAGCCCTTGGGGACAGGGGGTCAACGAGCAGTACTTC.

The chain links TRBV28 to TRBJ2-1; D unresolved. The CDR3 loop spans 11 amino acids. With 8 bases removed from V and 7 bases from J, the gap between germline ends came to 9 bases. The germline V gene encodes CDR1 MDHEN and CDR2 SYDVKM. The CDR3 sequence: CASASPNEQFF. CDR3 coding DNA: TGTGCCAGCGCCTCTCCTAATGAGCAGTTCTTC. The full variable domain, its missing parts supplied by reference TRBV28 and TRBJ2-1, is DVKVTQSSRYLVKRTGEKVFLECVQDMDHENMFWYRQDPGLGLRLIYFSYDVKMKEKGDIPEGYSVSREKKERFSLILESASTNQTSMYLCASASPNEQFFGPGTRLTVL.

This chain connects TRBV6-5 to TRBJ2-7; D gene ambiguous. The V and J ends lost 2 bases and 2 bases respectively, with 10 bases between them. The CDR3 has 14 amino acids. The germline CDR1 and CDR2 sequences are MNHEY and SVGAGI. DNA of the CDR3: TGTGCCAGCAGTTACATGGCGAGGCCCTACGAGCAGTACTTC. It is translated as CASSYMARPYEQYF.

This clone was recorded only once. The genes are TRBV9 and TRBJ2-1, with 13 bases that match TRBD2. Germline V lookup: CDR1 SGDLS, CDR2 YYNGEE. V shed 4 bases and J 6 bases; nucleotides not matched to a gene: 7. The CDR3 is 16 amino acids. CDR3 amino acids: CASSTTSGRASNEQFF. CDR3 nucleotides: TGTGCCAGCAGCACAACTAGCGGGAGGGCCTCCAATGAGCAGTTCTTC. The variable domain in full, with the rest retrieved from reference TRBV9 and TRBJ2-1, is DSGVTQTPKHLITATGQRVTLRCSPRSGDLSVYWYQQSLDQGLQFLIQYYNGEERAKGNILERFSAQQFPDLHSELNLSSLELGDSALYFCASSTTSGRASNEQFFGPGTRLTVL.

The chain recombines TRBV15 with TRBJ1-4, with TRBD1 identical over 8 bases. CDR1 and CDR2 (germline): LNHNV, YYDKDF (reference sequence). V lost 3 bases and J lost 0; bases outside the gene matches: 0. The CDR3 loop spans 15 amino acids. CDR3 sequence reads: CATSRDRATNEKLFF. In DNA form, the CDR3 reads TGTGCCACCAGCAGGGACAGGGCAACTAATGAAAAACTGTTTTTT.

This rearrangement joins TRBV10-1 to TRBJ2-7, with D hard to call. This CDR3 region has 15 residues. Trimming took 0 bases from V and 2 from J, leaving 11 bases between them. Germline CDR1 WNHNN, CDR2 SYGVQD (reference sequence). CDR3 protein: CASSESSQAPYEQYF. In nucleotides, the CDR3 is TGCGCCAGCAGTGAGTCTTCGCAGGCTCCCTACGAGCAGTACTTC.

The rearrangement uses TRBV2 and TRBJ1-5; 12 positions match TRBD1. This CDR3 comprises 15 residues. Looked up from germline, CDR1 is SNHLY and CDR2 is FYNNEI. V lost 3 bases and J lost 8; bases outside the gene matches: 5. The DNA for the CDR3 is TGTGCCAGCAGTGAGGGGACAGGGGGCTGGAAGCCCCAGCATTTT. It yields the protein CASSEGTGGWKPQHF. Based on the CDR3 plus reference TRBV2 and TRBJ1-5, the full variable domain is EPEVTQTPSHQVTQMGQEVILRCVPISNHLYFYWYRQILGQKVEFLVSFYNNEISEKSEIFDDQFSVERPDGSNFTLKIRSTKLEDSAMYFCASSEGTGGWKPQHFGDGTRLSIL.

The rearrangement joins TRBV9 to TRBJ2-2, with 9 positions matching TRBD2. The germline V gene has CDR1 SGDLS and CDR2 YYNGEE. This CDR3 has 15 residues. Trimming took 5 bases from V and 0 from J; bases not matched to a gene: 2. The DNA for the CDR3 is TGTGCCAGCAGAAGGACTAGCGCGAACACCGGGGAGCTGTTTTTT. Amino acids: CASRRTSANTGELFF. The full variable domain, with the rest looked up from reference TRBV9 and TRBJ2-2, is DSGVTQTPKHLITATGQRVTLRCSPRSGDLSVYWYQQSLDQGLQFLIQYYNGEERAKGNILERFSAQQFPDLHSELNLSSLELGDSALYFCASRRTSANTGELFFGEGSRLTVL.

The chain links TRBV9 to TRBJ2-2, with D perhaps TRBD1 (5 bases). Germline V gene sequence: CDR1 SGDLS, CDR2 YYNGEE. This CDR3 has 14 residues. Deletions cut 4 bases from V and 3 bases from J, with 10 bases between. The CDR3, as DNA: TGTGCCAGCAGCTTCAAAGGGGACACCGGGGAGCTGTTTTTT. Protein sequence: CASSFKGDTGELFF.

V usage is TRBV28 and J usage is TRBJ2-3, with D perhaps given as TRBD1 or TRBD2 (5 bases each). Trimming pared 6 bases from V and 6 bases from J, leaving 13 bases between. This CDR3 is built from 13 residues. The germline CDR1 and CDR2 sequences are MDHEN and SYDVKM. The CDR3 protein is CASRPHGADTQYF. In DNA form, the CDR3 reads TGTGCCAGCAGACCTCACGGGGCGGATACGCAGTATTTT.

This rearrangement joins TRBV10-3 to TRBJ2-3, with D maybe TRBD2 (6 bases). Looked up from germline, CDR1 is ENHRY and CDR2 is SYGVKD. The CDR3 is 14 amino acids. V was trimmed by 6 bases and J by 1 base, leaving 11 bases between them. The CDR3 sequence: CAISIGTGTDTQYF. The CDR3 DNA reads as TGTGCCATCAGCATCGGGACTGGCACAGATACGCAGTATTTT.

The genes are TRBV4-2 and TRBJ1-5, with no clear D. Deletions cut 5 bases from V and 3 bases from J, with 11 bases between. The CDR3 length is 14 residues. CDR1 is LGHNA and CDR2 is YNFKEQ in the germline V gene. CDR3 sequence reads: CASSFSGTNQPQHF. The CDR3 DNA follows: TGTGCCAGCAGCTTTTCGGGAACCAATCAGCCCCAGCATTTT.

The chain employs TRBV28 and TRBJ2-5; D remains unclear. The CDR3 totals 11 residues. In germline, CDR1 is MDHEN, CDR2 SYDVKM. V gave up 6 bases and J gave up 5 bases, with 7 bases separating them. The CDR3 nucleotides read TGTGCCAGCAGCCCTGAGGAGACCCAGTACTTC. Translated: CASSPEETQYF.

The CDR3 loop is CASSQVAGDRDTQYF. The CDR3 DNA sequence: TGCGCCAGCAGCCAAGTAGCAGGGGATAGAGATACGCAGTATTTT. V usage is TRBV4-1 and J usage is TRBJ2-3; TRBD1 might be the D (6 bases). Germline V gene lookup returns CDR1 MGHRA and CDR2 YSYEKL. CDR3 length equals 15 residues. Trimming removed 1 base from V and 5 bases from J, with 13 bases in between.

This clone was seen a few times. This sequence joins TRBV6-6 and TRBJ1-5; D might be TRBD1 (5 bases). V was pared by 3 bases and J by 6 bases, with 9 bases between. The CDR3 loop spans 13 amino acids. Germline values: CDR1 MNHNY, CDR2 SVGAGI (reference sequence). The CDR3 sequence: CASSYGGTQPQHF. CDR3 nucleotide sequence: TGTGCCAGCAGTTATGGGGGGACTCAGCCCCAGCATTTT.